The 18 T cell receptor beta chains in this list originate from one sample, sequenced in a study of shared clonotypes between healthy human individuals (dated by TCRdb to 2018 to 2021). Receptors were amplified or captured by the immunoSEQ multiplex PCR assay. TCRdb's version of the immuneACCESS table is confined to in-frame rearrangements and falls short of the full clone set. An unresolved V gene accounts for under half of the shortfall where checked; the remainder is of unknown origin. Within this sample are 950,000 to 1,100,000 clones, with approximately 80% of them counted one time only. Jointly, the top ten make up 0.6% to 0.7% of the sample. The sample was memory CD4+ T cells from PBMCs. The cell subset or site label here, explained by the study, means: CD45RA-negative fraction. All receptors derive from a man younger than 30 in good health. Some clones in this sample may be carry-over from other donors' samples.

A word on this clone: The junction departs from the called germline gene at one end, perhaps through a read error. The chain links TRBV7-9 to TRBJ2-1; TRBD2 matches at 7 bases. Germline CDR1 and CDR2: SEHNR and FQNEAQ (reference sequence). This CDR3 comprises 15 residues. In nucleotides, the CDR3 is TGTGCCAGCAGCCTAGCGGTTGGCGGTTACAATGAGCAGTTCTTC. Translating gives CASSLAVGGYNEQFF.

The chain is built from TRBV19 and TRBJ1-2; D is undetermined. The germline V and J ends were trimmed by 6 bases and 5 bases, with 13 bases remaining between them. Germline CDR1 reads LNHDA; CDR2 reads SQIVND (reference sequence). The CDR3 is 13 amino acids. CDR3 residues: CASRRTEEYGYTF. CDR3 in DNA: TGTGCCAGTAGACGGACGGAGGAATATGGCTACACCTTC.

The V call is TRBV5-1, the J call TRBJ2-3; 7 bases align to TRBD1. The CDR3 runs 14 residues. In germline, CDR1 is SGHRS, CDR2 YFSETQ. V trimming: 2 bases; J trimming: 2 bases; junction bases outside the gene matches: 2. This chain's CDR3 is CASSLQGFTDTQYF. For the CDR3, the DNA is TGCGCCAGCAGCTTACAGGGGTTCACAGATACGCAGTATTTT.

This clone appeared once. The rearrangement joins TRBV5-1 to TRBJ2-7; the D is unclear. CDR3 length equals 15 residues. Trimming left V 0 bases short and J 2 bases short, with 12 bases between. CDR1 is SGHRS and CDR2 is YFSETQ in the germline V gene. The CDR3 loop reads CASSLGRGYAYEQYF. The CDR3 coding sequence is TGCGCCAGCAGCTTGGGTCGCGGTTATGCCTACGAGCAGTACTTC.

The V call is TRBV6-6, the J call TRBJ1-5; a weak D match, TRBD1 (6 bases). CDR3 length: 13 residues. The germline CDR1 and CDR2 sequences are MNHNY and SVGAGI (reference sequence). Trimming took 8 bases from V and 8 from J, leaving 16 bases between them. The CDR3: CASQGGAHEPQHF. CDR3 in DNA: TGTGCCAGCCAAGGGGGGGCTCACGAGCCCCAGCATTTT.

DNA of the CDR3: TGTGCCAGCAGCTTGCGGGGCCGTGGCTACACCTTC. It codes for CASSLRGRGYTF. The chain is built from TRBV5-4 and TRBJ1-2, with a possible D match to TRBD1 (5 bases). Germline CDR1 is SGHNT and CDR2 is YYREEE (reference sequence). Trimming left V 1 base short and J 7 bases short, with 8 bases between. The CDR3 has 12 residues. The entire variable domain, with the rest obtained from reference TRBV5-4 and TRBJ1-2, is as follows: ETGVTQSPTHLIKTRGQQVTLRCSSQSGHNTVSWYQQALGQGPQFIFQYYREEENGRGNFPPRFSGLQFPNYSSELNVNALELDDSALYLCASSLRGRGYTFGSGTRLTVV.

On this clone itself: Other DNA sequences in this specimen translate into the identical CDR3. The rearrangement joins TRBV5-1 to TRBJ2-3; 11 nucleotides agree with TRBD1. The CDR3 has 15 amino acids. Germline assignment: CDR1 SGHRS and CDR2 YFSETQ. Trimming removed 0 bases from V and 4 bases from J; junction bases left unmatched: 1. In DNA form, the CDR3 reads TGCGCCAGCAGCTTGGCGGGACAGGGGGCAGATACGCAGTATTTT. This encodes CASSLAGQGADTQYF.

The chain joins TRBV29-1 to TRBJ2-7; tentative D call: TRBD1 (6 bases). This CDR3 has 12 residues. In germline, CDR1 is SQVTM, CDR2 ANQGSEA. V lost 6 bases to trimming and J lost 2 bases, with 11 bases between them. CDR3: CSVGDTTYEQYF. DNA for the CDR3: TGCAGCGTGGGGGACACCACCTACGAGCAGTACTTC.

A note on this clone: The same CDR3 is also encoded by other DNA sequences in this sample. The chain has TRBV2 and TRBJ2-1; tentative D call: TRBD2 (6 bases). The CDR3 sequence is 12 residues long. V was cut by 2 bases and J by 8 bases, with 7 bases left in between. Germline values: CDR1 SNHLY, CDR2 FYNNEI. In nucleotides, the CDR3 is TGTGCCAGCAGTGAATGGGGGGATGAGCAGTTCTTC. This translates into CASSEWGDEQFF.

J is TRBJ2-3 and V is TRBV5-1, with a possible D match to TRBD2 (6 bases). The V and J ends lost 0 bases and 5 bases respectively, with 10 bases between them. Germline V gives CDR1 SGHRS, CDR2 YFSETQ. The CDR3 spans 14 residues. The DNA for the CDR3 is TGCGCCAGCAGCTTGGCGGGAGAGGAAGATACGCAGTATTTT. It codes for CASSLAGEEDTQYF.

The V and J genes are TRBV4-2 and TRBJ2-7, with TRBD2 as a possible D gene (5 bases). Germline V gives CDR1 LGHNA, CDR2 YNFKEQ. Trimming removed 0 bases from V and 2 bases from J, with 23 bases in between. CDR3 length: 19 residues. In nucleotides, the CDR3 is TGTGCCAGCAGCCAAGATATCGGTTCGGGGATCGCAAGCCCCTACGAGCAGTACTTC. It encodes CASSQDIGSGIASPYEQYF.

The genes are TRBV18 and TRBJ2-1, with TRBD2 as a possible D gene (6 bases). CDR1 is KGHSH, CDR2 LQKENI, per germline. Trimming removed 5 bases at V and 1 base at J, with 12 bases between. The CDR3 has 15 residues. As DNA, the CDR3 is TGTGCCAGCTCAATAACTAGCCAATCCTACAATGAGCAGTTCTTC. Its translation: CASSITSQSYNEQFF.

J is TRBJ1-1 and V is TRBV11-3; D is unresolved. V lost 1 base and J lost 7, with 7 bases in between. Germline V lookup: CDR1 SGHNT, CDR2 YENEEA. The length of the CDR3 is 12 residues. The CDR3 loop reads CASSLGRSEAFF. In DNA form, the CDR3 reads TGTGCCAGCAGCTTAGGCCGCAGTGAAGCTTTCTTT. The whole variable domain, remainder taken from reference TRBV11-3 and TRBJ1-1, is EAGVVQSPRYKIIEKKQPVAFWCNPISGHNTLYWYLQNLGQGPELLIRYENEEAVDDSQLPKDRFSAERLKGVDSTLKIQPAELGDSAVYLCASSLGRSEAFFGQGTRLTVV.

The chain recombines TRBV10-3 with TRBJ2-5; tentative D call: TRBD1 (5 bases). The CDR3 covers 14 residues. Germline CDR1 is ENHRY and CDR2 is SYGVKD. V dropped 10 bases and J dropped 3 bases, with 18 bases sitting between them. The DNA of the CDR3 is TGTGCCACCAAGGCGAATCAGGGTGAAGAGACCCAGTACTTC. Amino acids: CATKANQGEETQYF.

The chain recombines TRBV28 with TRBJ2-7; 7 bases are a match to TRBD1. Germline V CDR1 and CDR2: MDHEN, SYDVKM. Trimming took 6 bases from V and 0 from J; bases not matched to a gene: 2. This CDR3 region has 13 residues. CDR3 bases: TGTGCCAGCAGGACAGGGATCTCCTACGAGCAGTACTTC. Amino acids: CASRTGISYEQYF.

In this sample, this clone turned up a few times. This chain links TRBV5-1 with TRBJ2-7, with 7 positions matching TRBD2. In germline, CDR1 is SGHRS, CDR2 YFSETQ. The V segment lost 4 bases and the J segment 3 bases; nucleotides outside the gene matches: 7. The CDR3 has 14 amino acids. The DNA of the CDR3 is TGCGCCAGCAGCCAAAGCGGGACCTTCTACGAGCAGTACTTC. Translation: CASSQSGTFYEQYF.

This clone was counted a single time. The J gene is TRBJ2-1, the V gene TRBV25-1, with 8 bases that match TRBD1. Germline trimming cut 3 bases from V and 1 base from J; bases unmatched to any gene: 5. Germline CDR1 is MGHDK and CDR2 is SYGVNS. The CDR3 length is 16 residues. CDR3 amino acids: CASSDSGGWSYNEQFF. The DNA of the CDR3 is TGTGCCAGCAGTGATTCAGGGGGCTGGTCCTACAATGAGCAGTTCTTC.

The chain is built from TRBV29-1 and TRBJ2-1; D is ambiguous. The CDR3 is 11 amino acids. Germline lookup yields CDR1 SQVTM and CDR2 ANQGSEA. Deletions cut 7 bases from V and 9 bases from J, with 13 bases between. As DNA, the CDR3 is TGCAGCGCTTGGGGTGACTTTGAGCAGTTCTTC. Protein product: CSAWGDFEQFF.